One and the same sample provided the 20 T cell receptor beta chains below, sequenced in a study of cytomegalovirus exposure and HLA in healthy donors. The PCR employed 60 Vbeta primers together with 13 Jbeta primers. Repertoires were generated with immunoSEQ multiplex PCR, while TCRdb's copy carries only in-frame clones and drops some. This table holds about 150,000 clones, about four fifths found once. What was sequenced was PBMCs. These receptors were taken from a man aged 18 to 29 in good health and CMV-seronegative.

V gene TRBV18 combines with J gene TRBJ2-5; D is undetermined. V was clipped by 4 bases and J by 2 bases, with 8 bases between them. Germline V gene lookup returns CDR1 KGHSH and CDR2 LQKENI. CDR3 length: 13 residues. This CDR3 is CASSLNSQETQYF. CDR3 coding DNA: TGTGCCAGCTCACTGAACAGTCAAGAGACCCAGTACTTC.

This clone occurred once. The V and J genes are TRBV5-1 and TRBJ2-1; a possible D gene is TRBD2 (6 bases). V lost 0 bases to trimming and J lost 0 bases, with 13 bases between them. CDR1 and CDR2 (germline): SGHRS, YFSETQ. The CDR3 sequence is 17 residues long. The CDR3 coding sequence is TGCGCCAGCAGCTTGGTTGGGGCGGGGAGCTCCTACAATGAGCAGTTCTTC. It translates to CASSLVGAGSSYNEQFF.

The CDR3 reads CASSQARQGAAGTDTQYF. DNA of the CDR3: TGTGCCAGCAGCCAAGCGAGACAGGGGGCCGCTGGGACAGATACGCAGTATTTT. The V and J genes are TRBV14 and TRBJ2-3, with TRBD1 matching over 10 bases. CDR1 and CDR2 from the germline V gene are SGHDN and FVKESK. This CDR3 is built from 18 residues. V was pared by 1 base and J by 3 bases, with 10 bases of the junction left unmatched.

The gene calls are TRBV9 and TRBJ1-3; 7 bases map to TRBD1. J lost 0 bases, V lost 5 bases, and 5 bases had no gene match. The CDR3 is made up of 15 amino acids. Germline assignment: CDR1 SGDLS and CDR2 YYNGEE. The DNA for the CDR3 is TGTGCCAGCAGTTTGGACAGGAGCTCTGGAAACACCATATATTTT. Protein: CASSLDRSSGNTIYF.

The chain is built from TRBV9 and TRBJ2-3; a weak D match, TRBD2 (5 bases). The CDR3 covers 12 residues. Trimming took 2 bases from V and 6 from J, leaving 7 bases between them. Germline values: CDR1 SGDLS, CDR2 YYNGEE. DNA of the CDR3: TGTGCCAGCAGCGTCAGCGGTGATACGCAGTATTTT. Its protein product is CASSVSGDTQYF.

This CDR3 is CASSWDSGTEAFF. CDR3 nucleotides: TGTGCCAGCAGTTGGGACTCGGGCACTGAAGCTTTCTTT. The rearrangement links TRBV27 to TRBJ1-1, with a tentative D call TRBD1 (5 bases). Between the trimmed V and J ends, which lost 4 bases and 4 bases, there was a span of 10 bases. CDR1 is MNHEY, CDR2 SMNVEV, per germline (reference sequence). CDR3 length: 13 residues.

The chain links TRBV28 to TRBJ2-1; 9 bases match TRBD1. The CDR3 is 17 residues long. Germline V CDR1 and CDR2: MDHEN, SYDVKM. V trimming: 4 bases; J trimming: 0 bases; junction bases outside the gene matches: 7. The CDR3 nucleotides are TGTGCCAGCAGTTCTTCCGGGACAGGGAGCTCCTACAATGAGCAGTTCTTC. Its translation is CASSSSGTGSSYNEQFF.

This clone has only a few counts. The rearrangement uses TRBV19 and TRBJ1-1; D is uncertain. This CDR3 comprises 13 residues. Trimming took 5 bases from V and 1 from J, leaving 8 bases between them. In germline, CDR1 is LNHDA, CDR2 SQIVND (reference sequence). CDR3: CASSDTANTEAFF. For the CDR3, the DNA is TGTGCCAGTAGTGACACAGCGAACACTGAAGCTTTCTTT.

The V call is TRBV18, the J call TRBJ1-1; D is unresolved. The CDR3 has 13 residues. The V gene's germline CDR1 is KGHSH and CDR2 LQKENI. V was clipped by 2 bases and J by 9 bases, with 13 bases between them. The CDR3 sequence is CASSPRTDLQAFF. As DNA, the CDR3 is TGTGCCAGCTCACCAAGAACTGATCTTCAAGCTTTCTTT.

The V and J genes are TRBV30 and TRBJ1-3, with D unclear. V lost 1 base and J 4 bases, leaving 11 bases between the germline ends. The germline V gene has CDR1 GTSNPN and CDR2 SVGIG (reference sequence). The CDR3 is made up of 14 amino acids. This CDR3 reads CAWSEWGAGNTIYF. The CDR3 DNA sequence: TGTGCCTGGAGTGAGTGGGGAGCAGGAAACACCATATATTTT.

The chain carries TRBV7-8 and TRBJ1-3; possibly TRBD1 for D (5 bases). Germline-derived CDR1 and CDR2 are SGHVS and FQNEAQ. V gave up 5 bases and J gave up 4 bases, with 15 bases separating them. The CDR3 has 15 residues. CDR3 nucleotide sequence: TGTGCCAGCAGCCGGGAGGGGAAAGGCGGAAACACCATATATTTT. It codes for CASSREGKGGNTIYF.

V usage is TRBV7-8 and J usage is TRBJ2-6; D possibly corresponds to TRBD1 (5 bases). The CDR3 spans 19 residues. The germline V and J ends were trimmed by 5 bases and 2 bases, with 22 bases remaining between them. Germline CDR1 SGHVS, CDR2 FQNEAQ. CDR3 residues: CASSPTPRALLPGANVLTF. The CDR3 DNA reads TGTGCCAGCAGCCCCACCCCCAGGGCATTACTACCTGGGGCCAACGTCCTGACTTTC.

In this sample, this clone turned up once. V usage is TRBV10-1 and J usage is TRBJ2-1; 7 bases are shared with TRBD1. The germline gives CDR1 WNHNN, CDR2 SYGVQD (reference sequence). The CDR3 is 16 residues long. V was clipped by 4 bases and J by 6 bases; unmatched bases: 12. Written as DNA, the CDR3 is TGCGCCAGCAGTGCCCCGGGACAGCAGGCCTCCAATGAGCAGTTCTTC. The encoded protein is CASSAPGQQASNEQFF.

Of note for this clone: Other DNA sequences within the sample encode an identical CDR3. The V call is TRBV5-1, the J call TRBJ1-4; unclear D gene. CDR1 and CDR2 from the germline V gene are SGHRS and YFSETQ. The ends were cut back, 0 bases at V and 5 bases at J, with 8 bases in the middle. The CDR3 loop spans 14 amino acids. The CDR3 coding sequence is TGCGCCAGCAGCTTGGGAGGAGGAAATGAAAAACTGTTTTTT. The encoded protein is CASSLGGGNEKLFF.

The chain recombines TRBV2 with TRBJ1-6; D perhaps matches TRBD1 (6 bases). The germline V gene has CDR1 SNHLY and CDR2 FYNNEI. V lost 0 bases and J lost 6, with 15 bases in between. The CDR3 totals 17 residues. The CDR3 is CASSEALRRGPNSPLHF. CDR3 bases: TGTGCCAGCAGTGAAGCGCTTCGGCGGGGGCCTAATTCACCCCTCCACTTT.

This chain connects TRBV6-5 to TRBJ1-5; D is perhaps TRBD1 (5 bases). Per the germline V gene, CDR1 is MNHEY and CDR2 is SVGAGI. The V end was cut by 4 bases, the J end by 9 bases, with 13 bases between. The CDR3 contains 13 residues. CDR3 protein: CASSLGGSGPQHF. The DNA for the CDR3 is TGTGCCAGCAGTTTGGGGGGGTCAGGGCCCCAGCATTTT.

This chain uses TRBV6-6 with TRBJ2-7, with a weak D call TRBD1 (6 bases). The V and J ends lost 6 bases and 2 bases respectively, with 11 bases between them. CDR1 and CDR2 from the germline V gene are MNHNY and SVGAGI (reference sequence). The CDR3 sequence is 13 residues long. CDR3 in amino acids: CASSLGAAYEQYF. CDR3 coding DNA: TGTGCCAGCAGCCTGGGGGCGGCCTACGAGCAGTACTTC.

The V gene is TRBV13, the J gene TRBJ1-2; 10 bases fit TRBD1. The ends lost 5 bases at V and 6 bases at J; junction bases unmatched: 3. CDR1 and CDR2 from the germline V gene are PRHDT and FYEKMQ (reference sequence). CDR3 size: 13 residues. CDR3 in DNA: TGTGCCAGCAGCCCCGGGACAGGGGATGGCTACACCTTC. This codes for CASSPGTGDGYTF. Full variable domain (remainder filled in from reference TRBV13 and TRBJ1-2): AAGVIQSPRHLIKEKRETATLKCYPIPRHDTVYWYQQGPGQDPQFLISFYEKMQSDKGSIPDRFSAQQFSDYHSELNMSSLELGDSALYFCASSPGTGDGYTFGSGTRLTVV.

The V gene is TRBV29-1, the J gene TRBJ2-3, with 7 bases matching TRBD1. Unmatched junction bases numbered 6, after V lost 3 bases and J lost 3 bases. The germline gives CDR1 SQVTM, CDR2 ANQGSEA. This CDR3 comprises 14 residues. The CDR3 DNA reads TGCAGCGTTGATAATACGACAGGGACAGATACGCAGTATTTT. It translates to CSVDNTTGTDTQYF.

The gene calls are TRBV6-5 and TRBJ2-7; 10 nucleotides line up with TRBD1. The V gene's germline CDR1 is MNHEY and CDR2 SVGAGI. This CDR3 is 15 amino acids long. Germline trimming cut 2 bases from V and 3 bases from J; bases unmatched to any gene: 4. The CDR3 DNA reads as TGTGCCAGCAGTTACGGGACAGGGGCTCTCTACGAGCAGTACTTC. It yields the protein CASSYGTGALYEQYF.